This T cell receptor (beta chain) was identified in a study of cytomegalovirus exposure and HLA in healthy donors. The PCR used 60 Vbeta and 13 Jbeta primers. Only in-frame clones appear in the TCRdb table, and some are missing; sequencing was by immunoSEQ multiplex PCR. This sample has approximately 150,000 clones, with 80% found just once. Germline V lookup: CDR1 GTSNPN, CDR2 SVGIG (reference sequence). The germline V and J ends were trimmed by 2 bases and 9 bases, with 5 bases remaining between them. The CDR3 extends over 10 amino acids. This clonotype was sampled from a man aged 25-45 years in good health and CMV-seropositive. The genes are TRBV30 and TRBJ2-1; the D is unclear. Input material: PBMCs. CDR3 coding DNA: TGTGCCTGGAGTACGGGTGAGCAGTTCTTC. This gives the protein CAWSTGEQFF.